This T cell receptor (beta chain) derives from a study of T cell responses to AZD1222 COVID-19 vaccine (dated by TCRdb to the early 2020s). For the study in its entirety: AZD1222 recipients given second doses at about 4 weeks or at about 12 weeks were pooled, since spike-specific TCR depth and breadth were not found to differ between the two schedules. A total of more than 230 trial participants underwent TCR sequencing, of whom 207 received two doses of AZD1222 and about 25 received two doses of the MenACWY control vaccine. Trial participants were enrolled by age into 18-55, 56-69 and 70-plus year subgroups, with approximately 160, 26 and 62 TCR-sequenced participants respectively.

The CDR3 regions of human TCRbeta chains were analyzed by immunosequencing. As for the authors' bioinformatics: TCRs in the repertoires were matched against a reference library of SARS-CoV-2-specific TCRs that had been generated with the MIRA antigen-specificity platform. Breadth was defined as the fraction of unique TCRs that were SARS-CoV-2-associated. Depth was defined as the fraction of total T cells that were SARS-CoV-2-associated. Using the MIRA data, every spike-specific TCR was mapped to the spike region that the TCR reacted to and assigned to either a CD4 or a CD8 class. Log10-transformed breadth and depth values were compared by one-way ANOVA with Sidak's multiple comparisons tests. Imported from immuneACCESS, the table was reduced by TCRdb to in-frame sequences with V and J called. These copies leave out some clones; in studies compared against another copy, an unresolved V gene accounts for under half, and the cause of the remainder is not known. The V and J calls and clone size come from that table; D and trimming were worked out from the DNA. The sample data list about 92,000 clones, and about nine tenths of these were observed just once. The ten largest clones capture approximately 27% of the sample.

V loses 4 bases, J loses 1 base, and the germline ends lie 15 bases apart. The germline V gene yields SGHTA for CDR1 and FQGNSA for CDR2. CDR3 length: 16 amino acids, cysteine to phenylalanine. Solely the CDR3 DNA is kept, with 48 bases framed from the first base. Reading the label with the study, this specimen's time point is: baseline before first vaccination. Vaccinee samples were obtained from the UK trials COV001 and COV002, which included a single-blind randomized controlled phase 2/3 trial of AZD1222 (ChAdOx1 nCoV-19) in healthy adults. For TCRbeta chain sequencing, PBMC samples were collected from trial participants at day 0 and at day 28 after the second dose. General findings and caveats noted by the study authors: Participants were mostly white British and included more females than males, and it was suggested by the authors that clonal diversity may have been underestimated. Vaccine-associated CD4 TCRs spanned the whole spike protein, with dominant responses in regions 160-218 and 743-854. Because no day 14 peak-response samples were available, repertoires were characterized only after the peak T cell response. Only a handful of AZD1222 recipients were SARS-CoV-2 seropositive at baseline, limiting conclusions about previously exposed vaccinees. In the small 56-69-year group, the increase in depth fell short of significance, most likely because of low power. Reportedly, close to half of the unique spike-specific TCRs recognized epitopes lying outside the regions that are mutated in the B.1.351 and B.1.1.7 variants. After two AZD1222 doses, both the breadth and the depth of spike-specific TCRs were significantly higher than at day 0 and than in MenACWY recipients.

Points on this clone: Its target antigen remains unknown. No base-level quality is on record; no much larger clone is a single base apart.

Source: peripheral blood, taken on day 0 of AZD1222 vaccination. The sequence was collected from an adult in good health. The chain uses TRBV7-2 and TRBJ2-3, with TRBD2 perhaps the D gene, on 7 matching bases. The DNA sequence reads TGTGCCAGCAGCTACCCCACGGGGGGCCGCACAGATACGCAGTATTTT. Its protein reads: CASSYPTGGRTDTQYF.